These 27 T cell receptor beta chains were sequenced from one sample in a study of T-cell reconstitution after alpha-beta-depleted transplantation in children. Unique molecular identifiers featured in how the TCRbeta library was prepared. From the PCR reads, TCRdb called clonotypes with MiXCR, one entry per CDR3 protein. The table has 540,000 or so distinct CDR3 sequences, about 21% seen once. The material was PBMCs, mostly from graft donor cells, obtained 360 days after TCRalphabeta/CD19-depleted stem cell transplant. These receptors were collected from a boy in the first two years of life who had a stem cell transplant for acute myeloid leukemia, so the T cells may come from the graft donor.

This clonotype was seen a handful of times. CDR3 sequence reads: CAIQTSESSYEQYF. DNA for the CDR3: TGTGCCATACAGACTAGCGAGAGCTCCTACGAGCAGTACTTC. The chain links TRBV10-3 to TRBJ2-7; 8 nucleotides line up with TRBD2. Germline values: CDR1 ENHRY, CDR2 SYGVKD. This CDR3 is built from 14 residues. V lost 9 bases, J lost 0 bases, and 7 bases stayed unmatched.

This clonotype was counted ten times or more. The rearrangement links TRBV11-2 to TRBJ2-5, with 8 bases identical to TRBD2. J was trimmed by 5 bases and V by 5 bases; bases with no gene match: 10. This CDR3 has 15 residues. The germline V gene has CDR1 SGHAT and CDR2 FQNNGV. The CDR3 DNA follows: TGTGCCAGCAGCATTACCCGGACTAGCCGGGAGACCCAGTACTTC. This translates into CASSITRTSRETQYF.

The rearrangement links TRBV7-2 to TRBJ2-7; 8 nucleotides align to TRBD1. Trimming took 0 bases from V and 9 from J; bases not matched to a gene: 7. Germline assignment: CDR1 SGHTA and CDR2 FQGNSA. The CDR3 is 14 residues long. The CDR3 is CASSLARQGLGQYF. The CDR3 nucleotides are TGTGCCAGCAGCTTAGCGAGACAGGGGCTGGGGCAGTACTTC.

The chain recombines TRBV28 with TRBJ1-2; perhaps TRBD1 as D (5 bases). This CDR3 comprises 14 residues. V dropped 5 bases and J dropped 4 bases, with 14 bases sitting between them. Germline lookup yields CDR1 MDHEN and CDR2 SYDVKM. The CDR3 sequence: CASSGTLGLYGYTF. CDR3 in DNA: TGTGCCAGCAGTGGGACCCTAGGCCTCTATGGCTACACCTTC.

This clonotype was picked up many times. This chain connects TRBV7-6 to TRBJ2-5; D call uncertain. Germline V gene sequence: CDR1 SGHVS, CDR2 FNYEAQ. The CDR3 loop spans 12 amino acids. V lost 5 bases to trimming and J lost 5 bases, with 9 bases between them. The CDR3 loop reads CASSARLETQYF. The CDR3 coding sequence is TGTGCCAGCAGCGCCCGGCTTGAGACCCAGTACTTC.

This clonotype was picked up many times. The genes are TRBV6-2 or TRBV6-3 and TRBJ2-7, with D hard to call. V shed 8 bases and J shed 4 bases, with 6 bases lying between them. The CDR3 covers 10 residues. Germline CDR1 is MNHEY and CDR2 is SVGEGT. The CDR3, as DNA: TGTGCCAGCGGGGAATACGAGCAGTACTTC. This translates into CASGEYEQYF.

V and J are TRBV15 and TRBJ2-5; 8 bases map to TRBD2. V lost 0 bases and J lost 6; bases outside the gene matches: 12. The CDR3 sequence is 17 residues long. Germline CDR1 LNHNV, CDR2 YYDKDF (reference sequence). The CDR3 spells CATSRDRASGSAQTQYF. In DNA form, the CDR3 reads TGTGCCACCAGCAGAGATCGGGCTAGCGGGTCCGCCCAGACCCAGTACTTC.

This clonotype has more than one count but fewer than ten. The chain links TRBV29-1 to TRBJ1-3; no definite D call. Germline V lookup: CDR1 SQVTM, CDR2 ANQGSEA. Trimming removed 4 bases at V and 8 bases at J, with 12 bases between. The CDR3 is 12 amino acids. The CDR3 loop reads CSVVTEVDTIYF. The CDR3 DNA reads TGCAGCGTTGTAACTGAGGTAGACACCATATATTTT.

The table lists this clonotype with many counts. The chain combines TRBV20-1 with TRBJ1-1; D not certain. The CDR3 totals 15 residues. The germline V gene has CDR1 DFQATT and CDR2 SNEGSKA (reference sequence). V was shortened by 0 bases and J by 2 bases, with 13 bases between the two germline ends. CDR3 bases: TGCAGTGCTAGAGATTTTTATTCAGGAAACACTGAAGCTTTCTTT. Protein: CSARDFYSGNTEAFF.

The rearrangement links TRBV15 to TRBJ2-7, with D possibly matching TRBD1 (5 bases). This CDR3 is built from 14 residues. Germline CDR1 LNHNV, CDR2 YYDKDF (reference sequence). Trimming shortened V by 1 base and J by 3 bases, and 10 bases separated the two germline ends. CDR3 nucleotides: TGTGCCACCAGCAGAGTAGGGGATGGCTACGAGCAGTACTTC. It translates to CATSRVGDGYEQYF.

This clonotype was picked up many times. The chain is built from TRBV15 and TRBJ2-2; 8 bases align to TRBD1. This CDR3 region has 17 residues. Germline V CDR1 and CDR2: LNHNV, YYDKDF (reference sequence). Trimming removed 0 bases from V and 5 bases from J; junction bases left unmatched: 8. CDR3 coding DNA: TGTGCCACCAGCAGAGATCATGGACAGGGAAGGACCGGGGAGCTGTTTTTT. The encoded protein is CATSRDHGQGRTGELFF.

This chain joins TRBV12-3 or TRBV12-4 and TRBJ1-4, with 9 bases that match TRBD1. The CDR3 contains 14 residues. Trimming removed 3 bases from V and 8 bases from J; junction bases left unmatched: 4. The CDR3 DNA sequence: TGTGCCAGCAGTTTGGGGACAGGGAGCGAAAAACTGTTTTTT. Amino acids: CASSLGTGSEKLFF.

This clonotype occurred many times. This chain links TRBV20-1 with TRBJ2-1; D uncertain. With 6 bases removed from V and 6 bases from J, the gap between germline ends came to 15 bases. The V gene's germline CDR1 is DFQATT and CDR2 SNEGSKA (reference sequence). CDR3 length equals 13 residues. Written as DNA, the CDR3 is TGCAGTGCCTTCCCCTCGGCCTCCAATGAGCAGTTCTTC. Its protein product is CSAFPSASNEQFF.

This clonotype was detected ten times or more. This chain connects TRBV7-2 to TRBJ2-7; D may be TRBD2 (6 bases). The CDR3 length is 14 residues. Germline V gene sequence: CDR1 SGHTA, CDR2 FQGNSA. The V end lost 4 bases, the J end lost 4 bases, and 14 bases lay between the germline ends. The chain's CDR3 is CASSYQSGQYEQYF. CDR3 in DNA: TGTGCCAGCAGCTACCAAAGCGGGCAGTACGAGCAGTACTTC.

Many counts were recorded for this clonotype. The CDR3 coding sequence is TGTGCCAGCAGTGACGATCGGGGGGCCCTGCTCACAGATACGCAGTATTTT. It is translated as CASSDDRGALLTDTQYF. This chain connects TRBV2 to TRBJ2-3, with a weak D call TRBD2 (7 bases). The CDR3 loop spans 17 amino acids. The V and J ends lost 3 bases and 2 bases respectively, with 18 bases between them. CDR1 is SNHLY and CDR2 is FYNNEI in the germline V gene.

This clonotype was detected many times. In nucleotides, the CDR3 is TGTGCCAGCAGTTACTACGAGGAGACCCAGTACTTC. Protein sequence: CASSYYEETQYF. The chain recombines TRBV6-6 with TRBJ2-5; D not certain. The V and J ends lost 1 base and 5 bases respectively, with 5 bases between them. The CDR3 extends over 12 amino acids. From germline, CDR1 is MNHNY and CDR2 SVGAGI (reference sequence).

The chain combines TRBV7-2 with TRBJ1-2, with a weak D call TRBD1 (6 bases). The V gene lost 3 bases and the J gene lost 9 bases, with 20 bases spanning the gap. The germline V gene has CDR1 SGHTA and CDR2 FQGNSA. The CDR3 is made up of 15 amino acids. CDR3 bases: TGTGCCAGCAGCTTGGCTCGCAGGGGAGGGTATAGCTACACCTTC. Translation: CASSLARRGGYSYTF.

In this sample, this clonotype turned up a few times. V usage is TRBV12-3 or TRBV12-4 and J usage is TRBJ2-3; 12 bases agree with TRBD2. The J segment lost 6 bases and the V segment lost 5 bases, leaving 12 bases of the junction unmatched. The CDR3 runs 17 residues. CDR3 nucleotide sequence: TGTGCCAGCAGTCCAGCTCTAGCGGGGGGGCCCGGGGATACGCAGTATTTT. Translating it yields CASSPALAGGPGDTQYF.

V gene TRBV7-9 combines with J gene TRBJ2-5, with 8 positions matching TRBD1. The germline V gene encodes CDR1 SEHNR and CDR2 FQNEAQ (reference sequence). This CDR3 contains 13 residues. V lost 11 bases and J lost 4; bases outside the gene matches: 9. Here the CDR3 DNA reads TGTGCCCTACACCGGACAGGGCCAGAGACCCAGTACTTC. As protein: CALHRTGPETQYF.

The table lists this clonotype with many counts. The rearrangement links TRBV7-9 to TRBJ2-5, with D perhaps TRBD2 (5 bases). CDR1 is SEHNR and CDR2 is FQNEAQ in the germline V gene (reference sequence). The V gene lost 4 bases and the J gene lost 6 bases, with 15 bases spanning the gap. CDR3 length equals 14 residues. The CDR3 here is CASSSNAGSKTQYF. In nucleotides, the CDR3 is TGTGCCAGCAGCTCAAACGCGGGTTCAAAGACCCAGTACTTC.

In this sample, this clonotype turned up a few times. The chain recombines TRBV6-1 with TRBJ2-7; 7 bases are shared with TRBD1. Per germline, CDR1 MNHNS and CDR2 SASEGT. The CDR3 contains 13 residues. J was trimmed by 3 bases and V by 6 bases; bases with no gene match: 5. In DNA form, the CDR3 reads TGTGCCAGCAGGGGGACAGCCAACTACGAGCAGTACTTC. Translated, it gives CASRGTANYEQYF.

This clonotype was seen a few times. The chain employs TRBV6-1 and TRBJ1-1; 8 bases agree with TRBD1. Germline CDR1 MNHNS, CDR2 SASEGT. This CDR3 has 15 amino acids. J was trimmed by 6 bases and V by 6 bases; bases with no gene match: 12. Here the CDR3 reads CASRRTGSVLAEAFF. CDR3 nucleotides: TGTGCCAGCAGGAGGACAGGGTCGGTCCTCGCTGAAGCTTTCTTT.

This chain connects TRBV20-1 to TRBJ1-4, with 10 bases fitting TRBD1. The germline CDR1 and CDR2 sequences are DFQATT and SNEGSKA (reference sequence). The CDR3 runs to 16 residues. Unmatched junction bases numbered 9, after V lost 6 bases and J lost 2 bases. The CDR3 sequence: CSARSDRGFTNEKLFF. The CDR3 nucleotides are TGCAGTGCCCGCTCGGACAGGGGGTTTACTAATGAAAAACTGTTTTTT.

This clonotype was detected only a few times. This rearrangement joins TRBV6-1 to TRBJ2-1; 9 bases are a match to TRBD1. J was trimmed by 6 bases and V by 10 bases; bases with no gene match: 7. The CDR3 extends over 13 amino acids. CDR1 is MNHNS, CDR2 SASEGT, per germline. DNA for the CDR3: TGTGCCACCAACCGGGACAGGGTCAATGAGCAGTTCTTC. Amino acid sequence: CATNRDRVNEQFF.

This clonotype was counted ten times or more. The chain combines TRBV28 with TRBJ2-1; TRBD2 aligns across 7 bases. Germline V gene data show CDR1 as MDHEN and CDR2 as SYDVKM. There are 17 residues in the CDR3. The trim removed 5 bases at V and 4 bases at J, leaving 14 bases unmatched. CDR3 sequence (DNA): TGTGCCAGCAGTCCTCCTTGGGCCGGCGGGAGATACAATGAGCAGTTCTTC. Residues: CASSPPWAGGRYNEQFF.

This clonotype was recorded many times. This chain uses TRBV15 with TRBJ2-5; tentative D call: TRBD1 (6 bases). There are 15 residues in the CDR3. Trimming removed 0 bases at V and 1 base at J, with 9 bases between. CDR1 and CDR2 (germline): LNHNV, YYDKDF (reference sequence). The CDR3 loop reads CATSRDPTGQETQYF. In DNA form, the CDR3 reads TGTGCCACCAGCAGAGACCCGACAGGCCAAGAGACCCAGTACTTC.

This clonotype has more than one count but fewer than ten. This sequence joins TRBV10-3 and TRBJ2-1; TRBD2 aligns across 15 bases. Germline V lookup: CDR1 ENHRY, CDR2 SYGVKD. The CDR3 spans 16 residues. Trimming removed 0 bases from V and 7 bases from J; junction bases left unmatched: 1. The CDR3 is CAISESGLAGGNEQFF. As DNA, the CDR3 is TGTGCCATCAGTGAGTCTGGACTAGCGGGGGGGAATGAGCAGTTCTTC.